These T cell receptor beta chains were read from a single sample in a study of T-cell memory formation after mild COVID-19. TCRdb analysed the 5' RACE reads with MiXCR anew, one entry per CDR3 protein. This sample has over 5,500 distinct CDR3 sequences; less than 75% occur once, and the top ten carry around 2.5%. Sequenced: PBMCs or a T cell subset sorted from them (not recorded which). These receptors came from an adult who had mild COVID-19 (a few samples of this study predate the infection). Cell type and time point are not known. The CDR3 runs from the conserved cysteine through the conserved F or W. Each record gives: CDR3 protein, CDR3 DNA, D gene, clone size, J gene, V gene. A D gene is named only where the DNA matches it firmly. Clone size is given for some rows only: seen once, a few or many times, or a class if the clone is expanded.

cdr3_aa: CASSQNPSGGNYGYTF
cdr3_nt: TGCGCCAGCAGCCAAAATCCCTCGGGGGGGAACTATGGCTACACCTTC
d_call: -
clone_size: -
j_call: TRBJ1-2
v_call: TRBV4-1

cdr3_aa: CASSRSLAGGGETQYF
cdr3_nt: TGTGCCAGCAGCCGCTCCCTAGCGGGAGGAGGGGAGACCCAGTACTTC
d_call: TRBD2
clone_size: -
j_call: TRBJ2-5
v_call: TRBV4-2

cdr3_aa: CASSATLGEQFF
cdr3_nt: TGTGCCAGCAGCGCCACCCTGGGCGAGCAGTTCTTC
d_call: -
clone_size: many
j_call: TRBJ2-1
v_call: TRBV7-3

cdr3_aa: CASSLDRGTDTQYF
cdr3_nt: TGTGCCAGCAGCTTAGACAGGGGCACAGATACGCAGTATTTT
d_call: -
clone_size: medium-sized
j_call: TRBJ2-3
v_call: TRBV7-2

cdr3_aa: CASSSTPGRPSGYTF
cdr3_nt: TGCGCCAGCAGCAGTACTCCGGGACGTCCGAGCGGCTACACCTTC
d_call: -
clone_size: medium-sized
j_call: TRBJ1-2
v_call: TRBV5-1

cdr3_aa: CASSLPWETHNEQFF
cdr3_nt: TGTGCCAGCAGCTTACCGTGGGAGACCCACAATGAGCAGTTCTTC
d_call: -
clone_size: -
j_call: TRBJ2-1
v_call: TRBV7-9

cdr3_aa: CASSPGISYEQYF
cdr3_nt: TGTGCCAGCTCACCAGGGATCTCCTACGAGCAGTACTTC
d_call: -
clone_size: -
j_call: TRBJ2-7
v_call: TRBV18

cdr3_aa: CSVALGLKETQYF
cdr3_nt: TGCAGCGTTGCTCTTGGACTGAAAGAGACCCAGTACTTC
d_call: -
clone_size: -
j_call: TRBJ2-5
v_call: TRBV29-1

cdr3_aa: CSVGGSQETQYF
cdr3_nt: TGCAGCGTTGGCGGCAGCCAAGAGACCCAGTACTTC
d_call: -
clone_size: -
j_call: TRBJ2-5
v_call: TRBV29-1

cdr3_aa: CASELQVFYGYTF
cdr3_nt: TGTGCCAGTGAACTACAGGTTTTCTATGGCTACACCTTC
d_call: -
clone_size: medium-sized
j_call: TRBJ1-2
v_call: TRBV2

cdr3_aa: CASSYGTSGRAYEQYF
cdr3_nt: TGTGCCAGCAGCTATGGGACTAGCGGGAGGGCCTACGAGCAGTACTTC
d_call: TRBD2
clone_size: -
j_call: TRBJ2-7
v_call: TRBV11-2

cdr3_aa: CATNPDVRTDTQYF
cdr3_nt: TGTGCCACCAACCCGGACGTACGCACAGATACGCAGTATTTT
d_call: -
clone_size: medium-sized
j_call: TRBJ2-3
v_call: TRBV15

cdr3_aa: CASSQLQGNEQFF
cdr3_nt: TGCGCCAGCAGCCAGCTACAAGGGAATGAGCAGTTCTTC
d_call: -
clone_size: -
j_call: TRBJ2-1
v_call: TRBV4-1

cdr3_aa: CASSYSRGSGSSYEQYF
cdr3_nt: TGTGCCAGCAGTTACTCGAGGGGTAGCGGGAGTAGCTACGAGCAGTACTTC
d_call: TRBD2
clone_size: -
j_call: TRBJ2-7
v_call: TRBV6-5

cdr3_aa: CASSEGPTTEQYF
cdr3_nt: TGCGCCAGCAGTGAGGGACCGACGACCGAGCAGTACTTC
d_call: -
clone_size: few
j_call: TRBJ2-7
v_call: TRBV10-1

cdr3_aa: CASSLGQGDEQYF
cdr3_nt: TGTGCCAGCAGCTTAGGACAGGGAGACGAGCAGTACTTC
d_call: TRBD1
clone_size: -
j_call: TRBJ2-7
v_call: TRBV7-2

cdr3_aa: CAISEAQGGETQYF
cdr3_nt: TGTGCCATCAGTGAGGCACAGGGGGGAGAGACCCAGTACTTC
d_call: TRBD1
clone_size: -
j_call: TRBJ2-5
v_call: TRBV10-3

cdr3_aa: CASSLKVTGTEAFF
cdr3_nt: TGTGCCAGCAGCTTAAAAGTGACAGGAACTGAAGCTTTCTTT
d_call: -
clone_size: -
j_call: TRBJ1-1
v_call: TRBV11-1

cdr3_aa: CSARDQGEIFYGYTF
cdr3_nt: TGCAGTGCTAGAGATCAAGGGGAGATCTTCTATGGCTACACCTTC
d_call: -
clone_size: -
j_call: TRBJ1-2
v_call: TRBV20-1

cdr3_aa: CACSRGPDIMNTEAFF
cdr3_nt: TGTGCCTGTTCGAGAGGTCCTGATATTATGAACACTGAAGCTTTCTTT
d_call: -
clone_size: -
j_call: TRBJ1-1
v_call: TRBV30

cdr3_aa: CASGRGPKVTDTQYF
cdr3_nt: TGTGCCAGCGGTAGGGGGCCTAAAGTCACAGATACGCAGTATTTT
d_call: TRBD1
clone_size: -
j_call: TRBJ2-3
v_call: TRBV7-8

cdr3_aa: CASNFGLDSYEQYF
cdr3_nt: TGTGCCAGCAACTTTGGACTCGACAGCTACGAGCAGTACTTC
d_call: -
clone_size: medium-sized
j_call: TRBJ2-7
v_call: TRBV7-2